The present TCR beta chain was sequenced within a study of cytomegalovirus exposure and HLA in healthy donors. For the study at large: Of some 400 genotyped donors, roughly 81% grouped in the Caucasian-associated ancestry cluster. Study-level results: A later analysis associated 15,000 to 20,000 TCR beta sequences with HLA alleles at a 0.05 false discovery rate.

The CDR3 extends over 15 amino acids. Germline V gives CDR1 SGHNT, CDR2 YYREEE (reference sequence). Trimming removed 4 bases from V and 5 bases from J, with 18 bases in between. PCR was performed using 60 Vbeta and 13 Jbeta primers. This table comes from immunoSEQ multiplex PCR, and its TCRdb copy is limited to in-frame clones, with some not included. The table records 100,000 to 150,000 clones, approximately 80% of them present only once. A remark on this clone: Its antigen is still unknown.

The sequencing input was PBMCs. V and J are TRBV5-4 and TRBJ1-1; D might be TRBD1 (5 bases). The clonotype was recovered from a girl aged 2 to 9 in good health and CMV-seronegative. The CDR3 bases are TGTGCCAGCAGCGATACGTGGGGGGTAGGGACTGAAGCTTTCTTT. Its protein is CASSDTWGVGTEAFF.